This T cell receptor (beta chain) derives from a study of lung T cells in sarcoidosis with Löfgren's syndrome. Overall study findings and caveats: TRAV12-1 preferentially paired with TRBV2, with homologous CDR3s.

This clonotype is medium-sized by share. Its antigen is undetermined. There are 15 residues in the CDR3. Unmatched junction bases numbered 7, after V lost 6 bases and J lost 4 bases. Germline-derived CDR1 and CDR2 are MNHNS and SASEGT. TCRdb called the reads again in MiXCR, with one record for every CDR3 protein. The sample comprises approximately 20,000 distinct CDR3 sequences, about 21% of which are singletons, and 0.7% to 0.9% rests with the top ten. V is TRBV6-1 and J is TRBJ2-1; 9 nucleotides align to TRBD1. The TCR was taken from a human donor with sarcoidosis (Löfgren's syndrome or another form), or a control subject (not recorded which). Sequencing input: CD4+ T cells from bronchoalveolar lavage. The CDR3 spells CASRNPGTGYNEQFF. For the CDR3, the DNA is TGTGCCAGCAGAAACCCCGGGACAGGGTACAATGAGCAGTTCTTC.